This T cell receptor beta chain derives from a study of pediatric ulcerative colitis. Study-wide points: Acute severe colitis showed lower rectal diversity from clonal expansions. Ulcerative colitis patients shared more blood-rectal clones than controls. Blood-derived T cells may be present in rectal pinch biopsies.

Notes on this clone: The antigen remains undetermined.

One to two pinch biopsies were taken from the rectum during colonoscopy. CDR1 is ENHRY, CDR2 SYGVKD, per germline. With V trimmed by 3 bases and J by 5 bases, 12 bases remained unmatched. The CDR3 runs 16 residues. Sequencing depth was up to 500,000 reads per sample. Method: immunoSEQ multiplex PCR; TCRdb's copy keeps in-frame clones and lacks some. The table includes 30,000 to 35,000 clones, approximately 78% detected once. Source material: gut tissue. The clonotype comes from a boy younger than 18 with mild ulcerative colitis. The rearrangement uses TRBV10-3 and TRBJ1-2, with 7 bases identical to TRBD1. The CDR3 DNA sequence: TGTGCCATCAGTGACTTGGACAGGATTCTCCCGTATGGCTACACCTTC. This codes for CAISDLDRILPYGYTF.